These 30 T cell receptor beta chains were all obtained from the same sample, sequenced in a study of radiation and T cells in renal cell carcinoma (dated by TCRdb to 2019 to 2021). The time point label on this specimen signifies: blood 4 weeks post-SBRT, at nephrectomy. The sample's treatment or condition label is to be understood as: 15 Gy SBRT to primary tumor, nephrectomy 4 weeks later. The library was obtained by the immunoSEQ multiplex PCR assay. Held by TCRdb, this immuneACCESS table contains in-frame sequences only and omits some clones. Under half of the omission traces to an unresolved V gene where checked; the cause of the rest is unknown. The table for this sample lists around 170,000 clones; 88% of them were counted only once. The top ten constitute 10% to 12% of the sample. The sample here was blood, taken from a patient whose treatment included radiotherapy and nephrectomy. The receptors shown here come from a woman in her forties or fifties with renal cell carcinoma.

This sequence joins TRBV7-6 and TRBJ1-2; 8 positions agree with TRBD1. CDR1 is SGHVS and CDR2 is FNYEAQ in the germline V gene. This CDR3 comprises 15 residues. J was trimmed by 6 bases and V by 2 bases; bases with no gene match: 8. This CDR3 reads CASSLQGARLDGYTF. Written as DNA, the CDR3 is TGTGCCAGCAGCTTACAGGGGGCGCGGTTGGATGGCTACACCTTC.

The chain is built from TRBV10-1 and TRBJ2-2; D not certain. Germline lookup yields CDR1 WNHNN and CDR2 SYGVQD (reference sequence). Trimming shortened V by 0 bases and J by 7 bases, and 6 bases separated the two germline ends. The CDR3 spans 13 residues. CDR3 nucleotides: TGCGCCAGCAGTGAGTCAGGGTACGGGGAGCTGTTTTTT. It translates to CASSESGYGELFF.

V usage is TRBV2 and J usage is TRBJ2-3, with TRBD2 matching over 8 bases. J was trimmed by 6 bases and V by 8 bases; bases with no gene match: 4. The germline CDR1 and CDR2 sequences are SNHLY and FYNNEI. CDR3 length: 12 amino acids. The CDR3 sequence is CASRGGADTQYF. CDR3 in DNA: TGTGCCAGCCGGGGGGGCGCGGATACGCAGTATTTT. Full variable domain (rest looked up from reference TRBV2 and TRBJ2-3): EPEVTQTPSHQVTQMGQEVILRCVPISNHLYFYWYRQILGQKVEFLVSFYNNEISEKSEIFDDQFSVERPDGSNFTLKIRSTKLEDSAMYFCASRGGADTQYFGPGTRLTVL.

The rearrangement uses TRBV18 and TRBJ1-4, with unresolved D. CDR3 length: 15 residues. Germline CDR1 and CDR2: KGHSH and LQKENI. V lost 3 bases and J lost 0, with 8 bases in between. CDR3 nucleotide sequence: TGTGCCAGCTCACCCCGGATCGCAACTAATGAAAAACTGTTTTTT. Translating gives CASSPRIATNEKLFF.

The chain joins TRBV6-1 to TRBJ1-4; the D gene is possibly TRBD1 (5 bases). CDR1 and CDR2 from the germline V gene are MNHNS and SASEGT. The CDR3 is 14 residues long. V lost 11 bases to trimming and J lost 0 bases, with 13 bases between them. CDR3 sequence reads: CASSSGATNEKLFF. CDR3 nucleotide sequence: TGTGCCTCCTCGTCGGGGGCAACTAATGAAAAACTGTTTTTT.

This chain uses TRBV7-2 with TRBJ2-1; 12 bases line up with TRBD2. The CDR3 covers 17 residues. The germline V gene encodes CDR1 SGHTA and CDR2 FQGNSA. The V gene end was trimmed by 5 bases and the J gene end by 7 bases; junction bases not matched to a gene: 12. Written as DNA, the CDR3 is TGTGCCAGCAGCCAGGCCCCTCTAGCGGGGGGGCATAATGAGCAGTTCTTC. Protein product: CASSQAPLAGGHNEQFF. Full variable domain (missing parts from reference TRBV7-2 and TRBJ2-1): GAGVSQSPSNKVTEKGKDVELRCDPISGHTALYWYRQSLGQGLEFLIYFQGNSAPDKSGLPSDRFSAERTGGSVSTLTIQRTQQEDSAVYLCASSQAPLAGGHNEQFFGPGTRLTVL.

This clone occurred once. This chain uses TRBV6-5 with TRBJ2-1; possibly TRBD2 for D (5 bases). This CDR3 spans 14 amino acids. Trimming removed 0 bases from V and 6 bases from J, with 9 bases in between. The germline V gene has CDR1 MNHEY and CDR2 SVGAGI. The DNA for the CDR3 is TGTGCCAGCAGTTACTCACTAGAAGGCAATGAGCAGTTCTTC. The encoded protein is CASSYSLEGNEQFF.

The rearrangement joins TRBV4-1 to TRBJ1-1; the match to TRBD1 covers 9 bases. Germline CDR1 and CDR2: MGHRA and YSYEKL. CDR3 length: 14 amino acids. V dropped 2 bases and J dropped 11; count of bases not matched to a gene: 9. The CDR3 region has the DNA TGCGCCAGCAGCCAACTCCGACAGGGGGTGAAGGCTTTCTTT. As protein: CASSQLRQGVKAFF.

This chain connects TRBV4-2 to TRBJ1-3; D perhaps matches TRBD1 (6 bases). Per the germline V gene, CDR1 is LGHNA and CDR2 is YNFKEQ. The V end lost 1 base, the J end lost 4 bases, and 11 bases lay between the germline ends. This CDR3 has 15 amino acids. CDR3: CASSQVSGAGNTIYF. The CDR3 DNA sequence: TGTGCCAGCAGCCAAGTTTCAGGGGCCGGAAACACCATATATTTT.

The chain uses TRBV9 and TRBJ1-5, with D perhaps TRBD1 (6 bases). Germline V gene sequence: CDR1 SGDLS, CDR2 YYNGEE. This CDR3 is built from 14 residues. Trimming left V 4 bases short and J 7 bases short, with 15 bases between. CDR3 in amino acids: CASSMTGLSQPQHF. CDR3 sequence (DNA): TGTGCCAGCAGCATGACAGGCTTAAGCCAGCCCCAGCATTTT.

The V gene is TRBV18, the J gene TRBJ1-1; the match to TRBD1 covers 7 bases. The V and J ends lost 1 base and 5 bases, in that order; junction bases with no gene match: 4. CDR3 size: 14 residues. Germline CDR1 KGHSH, CDR2 LQKENI. DNA of the CDR3: TGTGCCAGCTCACCACGACAGGGAGAAACTGAAGCTTTCTTT. Amino acids: CASSPRQGETEAFF.

The V call is TRBV18, the J call TRBJ1-2, with 8 bases matching TRBD1. The junction had 7 bases not matched to a gene; V was cut back by 5 bases and J by 8 bases. The germline V gene has CDR1 KGHSH and CDR2 LQKENI. This CDR3 spans 13 amino acids. In nucleotides, the CDR3 is TGTGCCAGCTCAGACGGACAGGGCTGGGGCTACACCTTC. Translating gives CASSDGQGWGYTF. The whole variable domain, filled in from reference TRBV18 and TRBJ1-2, reads NAGVMQNPRHLVRRRGQEARLRCSPMKGHSHVYWYRQLPEEGLKFMVYLQKENIIDESGMPKERFSAEFPKEGPSILRIQQVVRGDSAAYFCASSDGQGWGYTFGSGTRLTVV.

The CDR3 is CASSQVSGVNQPQHF. In nucleotides, the CDR3 is TGCGCCAGCAGCCAAGTTTCTGGGGTCAATCAGCCCCAGCATTTT. The chain combines TRBV4-3 with TRBJ1-5, with unresolved D. V lost 1 base, J lost 3 bases, and 10 bases lay in between. Germline-derived CDR1 and CDR2 are LGHNA and YSLEER. This CDR3 is 15 amino acids long.

The chain joins TRBV14 to TRBJ2-1, with unresolved D. Germline V CDR1 and CDR2: SGHDN, FVKESK. There are 13 residues in the CDR3. V dropped 2 bases and J dropped 9 bases, with 11 bases sitting between them. Here the CDR3 reads CASSQIAAREQFF. The CDR3 region has the DNA TGTGCCAGCAGCCAAATTGCCGCCCGTGAGCAGTTCTTC.

The chain couples TRBV6-5 to TRBJ1-1; maybe TRBD1 (5 bases). This CDR3 comprises 11 residues. V gave up 6 bases and J gave up 8 bases, with 10 bases separating them. Germline V lookup: CDR1 MNHEY, CDR2 SVGAGI. This chain's CDR3 is CASSRDREAFF. The CDR3 nucleotides are TGTGCCAGCAGCCGTGACAGAGAAGCTTTCTTT.

This clone was detected a few times. The chain recombines TRBV6-5 with TRBJ1-2; D is unclear. V gave up 11 bases and J gave up 2 bases, with 12 bases separating them. CDR1 MNHEY and CDR2 SVGAGI come from the germline V gene. CDR3 length: 12 amino acids. CDR3 sequence (DNA): TGTGCCTGCCAGACTGAGAACTATGGCTACACCTTC. Translated: CACQTENYGYTF.

The gene calls are TRBV6-5 and TRBJ2-1; unclear D gene. The germline V and J ends were trimmed by 6 bases and 7 bases, with 13 bases remaining between them. Germline CDR1 MNHEY, CDR2 SVGAGI. This CDR3 region has 13 residues. In nucleotides, the CDR3 is TGTGCCAGCAGACTCAATAGAGTGAATGAGCAGTTCTTC. It encodes CASRLNRVNEQFF.

This rearrangement joins TRBV7-2 to TRBJ1-6, with a weak D call TRBD1 (5 bases). There are 17 residues in the CDR3. Trimming took 6 bases from V and 1 from J, leaving 16 bases between them. The germline gives CDR1 SGHTA, CDR2 FQGNSA. The CDR3 region is CASRTLLAGSYNSPLHF. The CDR3 DNA reads TGTGCCAGCAGGACCCTCCTTGCAGGGTCCTATAATTCACCCCTCCACTTT.

This sequence joins TRBV7-2 and TRBJ2-6, with D perhaps matching TRBD1 (6 bases). Trimming cost V 5 bases and J 1 base, with 18 bases left between them. Germline-derived CDR1 and CDR2 are SGHTA and FQGNSA. This CDR3 has 18 amino acids. The CDR3 DNA reads as TGTGCCAGCAGCAAGCAGGGGCCGCTGTCGTCTGGGGCCAACGTCCTGACTTTC. Translating it yields CASSKQGPLSSGANVLTF.

The genes are TRBV13 and TRBJ2-3; no reliable D call. Trimming pared 5 bases from V and 2 bases from J, leaving 8 bases between. Germline assignment: CDR1 PRHDT and CDR2 FYEKMQ (reference sequence). The CDR3 consists of 13 residues. This CDR3 reads CASSQELTDTQYF. CDR3 bases: TGTGCCAGCAGCCAAGAGCTCACAGATACGCAGTATTTT.

The chain carries TRBV30 and TRBJ1-4; the D gene is possibly TRBD1 (6 bases). The germline CDR1 and CDR2 sequences are GTSNPN and SVGIG (reference sequence). The CDR3 is 16 amino acids. Trimming removed 8 bases from V and 4 bases from J, with 23 bases in between. The CDR3: CAGALIAGTSNEKLFF. The CDR3 bases are TGTGCCGGGGCACTAATCGCGGGGACAAGTAATGAAAAACTGTTTTTT.

The rearrangement joins TRBV6-5 to TRBJ2-1; maybe TRBD2 (5 bases). CDR3 size: 15 residues. The V end lost 4 bases, the J end lost 1 base, and 11 bases lay between the germline ends. Germline CDR1 is MNHEY and CDR2 is SVGAGI. For the CDR3, the DNA is TGTGCCAGCAGTTTTTTGAGGGCTTCCTACAATGAGCAGTTCTTC. Its translation: CASSFLRASYNEQFF.

This clone was recorded once. This chain joins TRBV25-1 and TRBJ1-2, with D tentatively TRBD1 (5 bases). V was trimmed by 2 bases and J by 8 bases, leaving 18 bases between them. CDR3 length: 15 amino acids. Germline V lookup: CDR1 MGHDK, CDR2 SYGVNS. CDR3 coding DNA: TGTGCCAGCAGTGAAACAGGTCTACAGTGGAACGGCTACACCTTC. Amino acid sequence: CASSETGLQWNGYTF.

The V and J genes are TRBV7-2 and TRBJ2-7, with D uncertain. Germline CDR1 and CDR2: SGHTA and FQGNSA. V was shortened by 0 bases and J by 7 bases, with 31 bases between the two germline ends. The CDR3 totals 20 residues. CDR3 loop: CASSLATAWSSRPNSYEQYF. CDR3 coding DNA: TGTGCCAGCAGCTTAGCCACAGCATGGAGTTCCCGCCCCAATTCGTATGAGCAGTACTTC.

The chain joins TRBV6-6 to TRBJ1-5, with D perhaps TRBD1 (5 bases). The germline V gene has CDR1 MNHNY and CDR2 SVGAGI (reference sequence). This CDR3 has 12 residues. V was clipped by 4 bases and J by 9 bases, with 10 bases between them. The CDR3 nucleotides are TGTGCCAGCAGTTGGGACGATTGGCCCCAGCATTTT. Amino acids: CASSWDDWPQHF.

The rearrangement uses TRBV7-9 and TRBJ2-3; 7 nucleotides line up with TRBD1. Germline trimming cut 4 bases from V and 2 bases from J; bases unmatched to any gene: 6. The CDR3 is 15 residues long. Germline V lookup: CDR1 SEHNR, CDR2 FQNEAQ (reference sequence). In nucleotides, the CDR3 is TGTGCCAGCAGCTCCGAGGGGGCTCTCACAGATACGCAGTATTTT. It specifies CASSSEGALTDTQYF.

The rearrangement links TRBV18 to TRBJ2-2, with TRBD2 identical over 7 bases. Germline V gives CDR1 KGHSH, CDR2 LQKENI. This CDR3 has 16 residues. The trim removed 1 base at V and 3 bases at J, leaving 5 bases unmatched. CDR3: CASSPLGLGDTGELFF. The DNA for the CDR3 is TGTGCCAGCTCACCACTCGGACTAGGGGACACCGGGGAGCTGTTTTTT.

The chain uses TRBV28 and TRBJ2-7; D is unresolved. Germline assignment: CDR1 MDHEN and CDR2 SYDVKM. Between the trimmed V and J ends, which lost 2 bases and 9 bases, there was a span of 11 bases. CDR3 length: 12 residues. The CDR3, as DNA: TGTGCCAGCAGTTTACCTGGACGGTCGCAGTACTTC. Residues: CASSLPGRSQYF. Filled out from reference TRBV28 and TRBJ2-7, the complete variable domain reads DVKVTQSSRYLVKRTGEKVFLECVQDMDHENMFWYRQDPGLGLRLIYFSYDVKMKEKGDIPEGYSVSREKKERFSLILESASTNQTSMYLCASSLPGRSQYFGPGTRLTVT.

The V and J genes are TRBV5-6 and TRBJ1-1, with a tentative D call TRBD1 (5 bases). The CDR3 consists of 14 residues. V dropped 0 bases and J dropped 4 bases, with 10 bases sitting between them. Germline CDR1 SGHDT, CDR2 YYEEEE. The DNA of the CDR3 is TGTGCCAGCAGCTTGGGACTTGGGGGCACTGAAGCTTTCTTT. It encodes CASSLGLGGTEAFF. The full variable domain, rest sourced from reference TRBV5-6 and TRBJ1-1, is DAGVTQSPTHLIKTRGQQVTLRCSPKSGHDTVSWYQQALGQGPQFIFQYYEEEERQRGNFPDRFSGHQFPNYSSELNVNALLLGDSALYLCASSLGLGGTEAFFGQGTRLTVV.

This chain connects TRBV7-2 to TRBJ2-3; 7 bases are shared with TRBD2. This CDR3 comprises 15 residues. The germline gives CDR1 SGHTA, CDR2 FQGNSA. With 5 bases clipped from V and 3 bases from J, the junction kept 8 bases outside the gene matches. The CDR3 sequence is CASSPRGVWTDTQYF. CDR3 nucleotide sequence: TGTGCCAGCAGCCCCCGGGGGGTCTGGACAGATACGCAGTATTTT.